These 14 T cell receptor beta chains came from one sample sequenced in a study of T cell clonality in common variable immunodeficiency. TCRdb keeps only in-frame clones here, not all; method: immunoSEQ multiplex PCR. The sample includes about 40,000 clones, none of them occurring once. Sequenced: peripheral blood mononuclear cells. The receptors were gathered from a person aged 18 to 70 in good health.

In its sample, this clone was seen many times. With the read ending 3 residues before the CDR3 end, the germline J gene is used to fill in that end. J is TRBJ2-5 and V is TRBV18; a possible D gene is TRBD1 (5 bases). The CDR3 is made up of 15 amino acids. Germline V gene data show CDR1 as KGHSH and CDR2 as LQKENI. The V and J ends lost 4 bases and 3 bases respectively, with 15 bases between them. The sequenced part of the CDR3 DNA is TGTGCCAGCTCACGCCAGGGTAGTATAAAAGAGACC. This sequence encodes CASSRQGSIKET. The complete CDR3 sequence is CASSRQGSIKETQYF.

This clone was recorded many times. With the read ending 3 residues before the CDR3 end, the germline J gene is used to fill in that end. V usage is TRBV13 and J usage is TRBJ1-2; the D is unclear. V lost 2 bases, J lost 3 bases, and 10 bases lay in between. The germline V gene encodes CDR1 PRHDT and CDR2 FYEKMQ (reference sequence). The CDR3 contains 14 residues. The covered CDR3 bases are TGTGCCAGCAGCTTAAGGGCCGAGTACTATGGC. Translated, it gives CASSLRAEYYG. The full CDR3 protein reads CASSLRAEYYGYTF. Combining the CDR3 with reference TRBV13 and TRBJ1-2 gives the whole variable domain AAGVIQSPRHLIKEKRETATLKCYPIPRHDTVYWYQQGPGQDPQFLISFYEKMQSDKGSIPDRFSAQQFSDYHSELNMSSLELGDSALYFCASSLRAEYYGYTFGSGTRLTVV.

This clone came up a few times. The sequenced part of the CDR3 DNA is TGTGCCAGTAGTATAGAGACAGTGAACACTGAA. It is translated as CASSIETVNTE. The full-length CDR3 reads as CASSIETVNTEAFF. The V and J genes are TRBV19 and TRBJ1-1; perhaps TRBD1 as D (5 bases). The CDR3 goes on 3 residues after the read ends, and that part is filled in from the germline J gene. With 0 bases removed from V and 0 bases from J, the gap between germline ends came to 5 bases. Per germline, CDR1 LNHDA and CDR2 SQIVND (reference sequence). The CDR3 sequence is 14 residues long.

The table lists this clone with a few counts. The read comes to an end 3 residues before the CDR3 does, leaving the germline J gene to fill in the end. The chain joins TRBV7-2 to TRBJ2-7; TRBD2 agrees at 9 bases. V trimming: 0 bases; J trimming: 0 bases; junction bases outside the gene matches: 3. Germline CDR1 is SGHTA and CDR2 is FQGNSA. The CDR3 is 16 amino acids. CDR3 DNA (partial): TGTGCCAGCAGCTTAGCCGTTAGCGGGAGCTCCTACGAG. Protein product: CASSLAVSGSSYE. The CDR3 reads in full as CASSLAVSGSSYEQYF.

This clone was recorded many times. The read is 3 residues too short to cover the CDR3 end, so that end is filled in from the germline J gene. This chain uses TRBV19 with TRBJ1-1; 8 positions agree with TRBD1. The V gene end was trimmed by 6 bases and the J gene end by 1 base; junction bases not matched to a gene: 7. In germline, CDR1 is LNHDA, CDR2 SQIVND (reference sequence). This CDR3 spans 15 amino acids. CDR3 bases read: TGTGCCAGTAGCCTTGACAGGGGCTGGAACACTGAA. Protein: CASSLDRGWNTE. The entire CDR3 protein is CASSLDRGWNTEAFF.

This clone was detected many times. Coverage ceases 3 residues before the CDR3 finishes, and the germline J gene fills in the end. J is TRBJ2-1 and V is TRBV5-1; unclear D gene. The CDR3 length is 12 residues. The V end was cut by 2 bases, the J end by 8 bases, with 8 bases between. CDR1 is SGHRS and CDR2 is YFSETQ in the germline V gene. Partial CDR3 DNA: TGCGCCAGCAGCTTAAGCTCTGATGAG. Encoded protein: CASSLSSDE. The whole CDR3 protein is CASSLSSDEQFF.

This clone was observed a handful of times. The read gets to within 3 residues of the CDR3 end, and the germline J gene fills in the rest. This sequence joins TRBV7-6 and TRBJ2-1, with 13 bases matching TRBD2. The germline V gene encodes CDR1 SGHVS and CDR2 FNYEAQ. The V gene end was trimmed by 5 bases and the J gene end by 5 bases; junction bases not matched to a gene: 3. The CDR3 is 15 residues long. The CDR3 spells CASSPGTSGDNEQFF. The CDR3 DNA, read in part, is TGTGCCAGCAGCCCCGGGACTAGCGGGGACAATGAG.

Many counts were recorded for this clone. Sequencing ends 3 residues short of the CDR3 end; the germline J gene provides the rest. The chain combines TRBV2 with TRBJ2-1, with 11 bases matching TRBD2. Trimming took 4 bases from V and 3 from J; bases not matched to a gene: 5. The CDR3 length is 16 residues. CDR1 and CDR2 from the germline V gene are SNHLY and FYNNEI. The part of the CDR3 DNA that was read is TGTGCCAGCAGTGCCGGGACTAGCGGAAGCTACAATGAG. Translated, it gives CASSAGTSGSYNE. The whole CDR3 sequence is CASSAGTSGSYNEQFF.

This clone was observed many times. The read is 3 residues too short to cover the CDR3 end, so that end is filled in from the germline J gene. The chain joins TRBV5-4 to TRBJ2-5; the D is unclear. Germline CDR1 and CDR2: SGHNT and YYREEE (reference sequence). There are 11 residues in the CDR3. V gave up 4 bases and J gave up 5 bases, with 6 bases separating them. The part of the CDR3 DNA that was read is TGTGCCAGCAGCACCCGGGAGACC. Encoded protein: CASSTRET. The complete CDR3 reads CASSTRETQYF.

This clone came up many times. The sequence runs out 3 residues before the end of the CDR3; the remainder is reconstructed from the germline J gene. The rearrangement joins TRBV11-2 to TRBJ2-7, with D possibly being TRBD2 (5 bases). The V gene's germline CDR1 is SGHAT and CDR2 FQNNGV. V lost 4 bases to trimming and J lost 6 bases, with 13 bases between them. This CDR3 is built from 13 residues. Partial CDR3 DNA: TGTGCCAGCAGCTCAGGACTTTTAAGCGAG. This sequence encodes CASSSGLLSE. The full CDR3 protein reads CASSSGLLSEQYF.

This clone has a count of ten or more. The CDR3 goes on 3 residues after the read ends, and that part is filled in from the germline J gene. The V and J genes are TRBV5-1 and TRBJ2-7; D might be TRBD1 (6 bases). V lost 0 bases and J 5 bases, leaving 9 bases between the germline ends. The length of the CDR3 is 13 residues. Germline V gives CDR1 SGHRS, CDR2 YFSETQ. The CDR3 protein is CASSLGRDNEQYF. The CDR3 bases that were read are TGCGCCAGCAGCTTGGGCAGGGACAACGAG.

This clone was counted only a few times. The DNA ends 3 residues before the CDR3 does, and the rest of the CDR3 is filled in from the germline J gene. Other nucleotide sequences from this sample produce the same CDR3. The chain is built from TRBV6-1 and TRBJ1-2; the D is unclear. This CDR3 is 14 amino acids long. The germline V and J ends were trimmed by 2 bases and 1 base, with 8 bases remaining between them. From germline, CDR1 is MNHNS and CDR2 SASEGT. The covered CDR3 bases are TGTGCCAGCAGTGAATTCTCGGTTAACTATGGC. The encoded protein is CASSEFSVNYG. In full, the CDR3 reads CASSEFSVNYGYTF.

This clone was found many times. The CDR3 end is not reached by the read, which stops 3 residues before it; the germline J gene fills it in. The chain employs TRBV29-1 and TRBJ2-7; D perhaps matches TRBD1 (5 bases). This CDR3 has 13 residues. Germline assignment: CDR1 SQVTM and CDR2 ANQGSEA. The V and J ends lost 6 bases and 6 bases respectively, with 18 bases between them. The covered CDR3 bases are TGCAGCGTCCTCCGCGCAGGGAATGCCGAG. It codes for CSVLRAGNAE. The entire CDR3 protein reads CSVLRAGNAEQYF.

Remarks on this clone: The CDR3 end lies 3 residues beyond the end of the read and is filled in from the germline J gene. The rearrangement joins TRBV7-9 to TRBJ1-2; no clear D gene. CDR3 length: 14 amino acids. Germline lookup yields CDR1 SEHNR and CDR2 FQNEAQ (reference sequence). CDR3 bases read: TGTGCCAGCAGCTTAGGGTTCCAGCGTAGCGAC. Encoded protein: CASSLGFQRSD. The CDR3 as a whole reads CASSLGFQRSDYTF.